Listed here are 30 T cell receptor beta chains from one sample, sequenced in a study of control samples from healthy donors and cancer patients. Measured with immunoSEQ multiplex PCR; TCRdb has only the in-frame clones, and not every one. This table has some 130,000 clones, about 95% appearing once. Material for sequencing was blood. The receptor set was obtained from a man younger than 40 in good health.

The chain couples TRBV2 to TRBJ2-7, with D perhaps given as TRBD1 or TRBD2 (5 bases each). V lost 7 bases, J lost 0 bases, and 10 bases lay in between. Germline CDR1 and CDR2: SNHLY and FYNNEI. The CDR3 covers 13 residues. As DNA, the CDR3 is TGTGCCAGCATTGGGACCGCCTCCTACGAGCAGTACTTC. Translation: CASIGTASYEQYF.

This chain links TRBV9 with TRBJ2-3, with D possibly being TRBD2 (5 bases). V dropped 1 base and J dropped 2 bases, with 11 bases sitting between them. Germline CDR1 reads SGDLS; CDR2 reads YYNGEE. The CDR3 extends over 15 amino acids. Here the CDR3 reads CASSVRPGNTDTQYF. The DNA of the CDR3 is TGTGCCAGCAGCGTACGTCCGGGGAACACAGATACGCAGTATTTT.

The chain employs TRBV27 and TRBJ1-5; D may be TRBD1 (6 bases). In germline, CDR1 is MNHEY, CDR2 SMNVEV (reference sequence). V was clipped by 1 base and J by 7 bases, with 11 bases between them. This CDR3 has 14 amino acids. DNA for the CDR3: TGTGCCAGCAGTTTATGGGGGGCAGGCCAGCCCCAGCATTTT. Its translation is CASSLWGAGQPQHF.

The chain combines TRBV19 with TRBJ1-2; maybe TRBD1 (5 bases). Trimming cost V 6 bases and J 7 bases, with 18 bases left between them. Per germline, CDR1 LNHDA and CDR2 SQIVND (reference sequence). The CDR3 totals 14 residues. The CDR3 region is CASSDLGTVAGYTF. CDR3 in DNA: TGTGCCAGTAGCGACCTCGGGACGGTAGCTGGCTACACCTTC.

The J gene is TRBJ1-6, the V gene TRBV2, with no clear D. Trimming pared 2 bases from V and 0 bases from J, leaving 8 bases between. The CDR3 is 16 residues long. Germline CDR1 is SNHLY and CDR2 is FYNNEI. In nucleotides, the CDR3 is TGTGCCAGCAGTGAAAGGGTTAGCTCCTATAATTCACCCCTCCACTTT. Amino acids: CASSERVSSYNSPLHF.

The V and J genes are TRBV12-5 and TRBJ1-1, with TRBD1 matching over 7 bases. V lost 1 base, J lost 8 bases, and 7 bases stayed unmatched. This CDR3 has 14 residues. Germline CDR1 LGHNT, CDR2 FRNRAP. CDR3 coding DNA: TGTGCTAGTGGTTTGGCAGGGGGTCGACTAGAAGCTTTCTTT. Translating it yields CASGLAGGRLEAFF.

The V gene is TRBV7-9, the J gene TRBJ2-7, with D perhaps TRBD2 (5 bases). This CDR3 region has 14 residues. Trimming pared 5 bases from V and 2 bases from J, leaving 13 bases between. Looked up from germline, CDR1 is SEHNR and CDR2 is FQNEAQ (reference sequence). The CDR3 nucleotides read TGTGCCAGCAGCAGAGAGGGCGTCACCTACGAGCAGTACTTC. Its translation is CASSREGVTYEQYF.

The rearrangement joins TRBV12-3 or TRBV12-4 to TRBJ1-4, with D possibly being TRBD1 (5 bases). V lost 6 bases to trimming and J lost 10 bases, with 12 bases between them. CDR3 length: 12 residues. CDR3 protein: CASSGRGVKLFF. The DNA for the CDR3 is TGTGCCAGCAGCGGGAGGGGAGTAAAACTGTTTTTT.

This clone occurred once. This chain connects TRBV6-1 to TRBJ2-7, with 7 bases fitting TRBD2. The CDR3 spans 15 residues. V was clipped by 2 bases and J by 4 bases; unmatched bases: 8. Looked up from germline, CDR1 is MNHNS and CDR2 is SASEGT. The CDR3, as DNA: TGTGCCAGCAGTGAAAGGAACGGGGGGATTTACGAGCAGTACTTC. This sequence encodes CASSERNGGIYEQYF.

This clone was seen a single time. The chain employs TRBV4-1 and TRBJ1-6, with a possible D match to TRBD1 (6 bases). Germline loops: CDR1 MGHRA, CDR2 YSYEKL. The CDR3 runs 16 residues. The germline V and J ends were trimmed by 3 bases and 8 bases, with 17 bases remaining between them. CDR3 DNA: TGCGCCAGCAGCCACTCTTACGGGACATCAGATTCACCCCTCCACTTT. It encodes CASSHSYGTSDSPLHF.

This chain links TRBV7-8 with TRBJ2-3; TRBD2 aligns across 7 bases. Germline CDR1 and CDR2: SGHVS and FQNEAQ. With V trimmed by 4 bases and J by 6 bases, 10 bases remained unmatched. The CDR3 is 15 residues long. The CDR3 nucleotides are TGTGCCAGCAGCTCTTCAGGGACTACGACCGATACGCAGTATTTT. As protein: CASSSSGTTTDTQYF.

This chain connects TRBV5-1 to TRBJ2-1; 9 bases fit TRBD2. V shed 3 bases and J 7 bases; nucleotides not matched to a gene: 8. This CDR3 comprises 15 residues. CDR1 is SGHRS, CDR2 YFSETQ, per germline. The CDR3 loop is CASSSLAGTRNEQFF. DNA for the CDR3: TGCGCCAGCAGCTCGCTAGCGGGGACGAGGAATGAGCAGTTCTTC.

The J gene is TRBJ1-2, the V gene TRBV20-1; D gene ambiguous. The V end lost 3 bases, the J end lost 2 bases, and 16 bases lay between the germline ends. CDR1 and CDR2 (germline): DFQATT, SNEGSKA (reference sequence). There are 15 residues in the CDR3. CDR3 bases: TGCAGTGCTAGTTCGACCAGTCTTTTAAACTATGGCTACACCTTC. Translated, it gives CSASSTSLLNYGYTF.

The gene calls are TRBV9 and TRBJ2-1; D possibly corresponds to TRBD1 (7 bases). The length of the CDR3 is 15 residues. Germline V gene lookup returns CDR1 SGDLS and CDR2 YYNGEE. V was pared by 2 bases and J by 3 bases, with 12 bases between. In DNA, the CDR3 is TGTGCCAGCAGCGTCAGGGGGGCCCTCTACAATGAGCAGTTCTTC. Encoded protein: CASSVRGALYNEQFF.

With regard to this clone: Other DNA sequences from this sample encode an identical CDR3 as well. The chain couples TRBV5-1 to TRBJ2-6; tentatively, D is TRBD2 (6 bases). Germline values: CDR1 SGHRS, CDR2 YFSETQ. The CDR3 sequence is 16 residues long. The V end was cut by 3 bases, the J end by 2 bases, with 12 bases between. The CDR3 DNA sequence: TGCGCCAGCAGCTGGGGTGGAGGGGCTGGGGCCAACGTCCTGACTTTC. This codes for CASSWGGGAGANVLTF.

V and J are TRBV2 and TRBJ1-3; perhaps TRBD1 as D (6 bases). Germline CDR1 reads SNHLY; CDR2 reads FYNNEI. CDR3 size: 16 residues. Trimming took off 7 bases at V and 0 bases at J, with 16 bases between the two ends. CDR3: CASTYIRGGSGNTIYF. The CDR3 region has the DNA TGTGCCAGCACCTATATCAGAGGGGGCTCTGGAAACACCATATATTTT.

V usage is TRBV7-2 and J usage is TRBJ2-7; D unclear. Germline lookup yields CDR1 SGHTA and CDR2 FQGNSA. The CDR3 is 11 amino acids. V shed 4 bases and J shed 2 bases, with 3 bases lying between them. The chain's CDR3 is CASSSTYEQYF. The CDR3 coding sequence is TGTGCCAGCAGCTCAACCTACGAGCAGTACTTC.

This chain uses TRBV5-1 with TRBJ2-3; D possibly corresponds to TRBD1 (5 bases). Between the trimmed V and J ends, which lost 3 bases and 2 bases, there was a span of 10 bases. Germline V CDR1 and CDR2: SGHRS, YFSETQ. The CDR3 runs to 14 residues. CDR3 bases: TGCGCCAGCAGCTCGAGACAGACCACAGATACGCAGTATTTT. Translated, it gives CASSSRQTTDTQYF.

The chain joins TRBV6-5 to TRBJ2-1; D is unclear. V lost 4 bases and J 6 bases, leaving 7 bases between the germline ends. The CDR3 is 12 residues long. Germline V gene sequence: CDR1 MNHEY, CDR2 SVGAGI. CDR3 amino acids: CASSSESNEQFF. For the CDR3, the DNA is TGTGCCAGCAGTTCGGAGAGCAATGAGCAGTTCTTC.

The J gene is TRBJ2-3, the V gene TRBV7-2, with a tentative D call TRBD2 (6 bases). CDR1 is SGHTA, CDR2 FQGNSA, per germline. Trimming shortened V by 2 bases and J by 0 bases, and 9 bases separated the two germline ends. CDR3 size: 15 residues. The CDR3, as DNA: TGTGCCAGCAGCTTACGGGGGTCTAGCACAGATACGCAGTATTTT. It specifies CASSLRGSSTDTQYF.

For this clone: Sequence at one end of the junction differs from germline and may be a read error. The rearrangement uses TRBV7-9 and TRBJ1-2, with D hard to call. This CDR3 spans 11 amino acids. Germline CDR1 reads SEHNR; CDR2 reads FQNEAQ (reference sequence). The CDR3 reads CASSFLGDMPF. CDR3 coding DNA: TGTGCCAGCAGCTTCTTGGGAGACATGCCCTTC.

By share, this clone counts as large. The chain links TRBV19 to TRBJ2-5; unclear D gene. CDR3 size: 11 residues. Trimming shortened V by 2 bases and J by 7 bases, and 5 bases separated the two germline ends. Germline CDR1 is LNHDA and CDR2 is SQIVND (reference sequence). CDR3 in amino acids: CASSIFGTQYF. The CDR3 bases are TGTGCCAGTAGTATATTCGGGACCCAGTACTTC.

This chain joins TRBV7-8 and TRBJ2-2; weak D call: TRBD1 (6 bases). Trimming stripped 6 bases from V and 2 bases from J, with 13 bases between. The CDR3 has 15 residues. Per germline, CDR1 SGHVS and CDR2 FQNEAQ. The CDR3 nucleotides read TGTGCCAGCAGGAGGACAGTCCAAAACACCGGGGAGCTGTTTTTT. Translating gives CASRRTVQNTGELFF.

V and J are TRBV7-8 and TRBJ1-1, with 8 positions matching TRBD1. From germline, CDR1 is SGHVS and CDR2 FQNEAQ. This CDR3 has 13 residues. J gave up 6 bases and V 8 bases, and 8 bases lay outside the gene matches. The CDR3 nucleotides read TGTGCCAGCGGGGGAGGACAGGGAGCTGAAGCTTTCTTT. Its translation: CASGGGQGAEAFF.

The V and J genes are TRBV5-8 and TRBJ1-1, with D perhaps matching TRBD1 (6 bases). The CDR3 has 17 residues. The germline V gene encodes CDR1 SGHTS and CDR2 YDEGEE. Trimming took 3 bases from V and 5 from J, leaving 23 bases between them. CDR3 in DNA: TGTGCCAGCAGCTACGGTGGGAGGGGGACACTCCGTACTGAAGCTTTCTTT. Translated, it gives CASSYGGRGTLRTEAFF.

This chain connects TRBV19 to TRBJ1-1; perhaps TRBD1 as D (5 bases). Trimming pared 1 base from V and 10 bases from J, leaving 13 bases between. CDR3 length: 13 amino acids. Germline V gives CDR1 LNHDA, CDR2 SQIVND (reference sequence). CDR3 in amino acids: CASSIVRGNVAFF. The DNA for the CDR3 is TGTGCCAGTAGTATAGTTCGGGGGAATGTAGCTTTCTTT.

The chain uses TRBV5-1 and TRBJ1-6; the match to TRBD1 covers 8 bases. J gave up 8 bases and V 0 bases, and 4 bases lay outside the gene matches. The germline V gene has CDR1 SGHRS and CDR2 YFSETQ. The CDR3 contains 15 residues. The CDR3 DNA reads TGCGCCAGCAGCTTGGAACAGGGGGTATATTCACCCCTCCACTTT. This codes for CASSLEQGVYSPLHF.

The rearrangement uses TRBV27 and TRBJ2-3; 8 bases are shared with TRBD2. The CDR3 covers 16 residues. After removal of 6 bases from V and 4 bases from J, the junction contained 12 bases not matched to a gene. CDR1 and CDR2 (germline): MNHEY, SMNVEV (reference sequence). The CDR3 region is CASSLSVAGYADTQYF. In DNA, the CDR3 is TGTGCCAGCAGCCTTTCCGTAGCGGGGTATGCAGATACGCAGTATTTT.

This chain connects TRBV4-3 to TRBJ2-7; 9 bases align to TRBD1. Trimming at V came to 2 bases and at J to 4 bases, leaving 6 bases not matched to a gene. The CDR3 extends over 15 amino acids. The germline V gene has CDR1 LGHNA and CDR2 YSLEER. The CDR3 spells CASSQSSGTGYEQYF. The CDR3 DNA reads TGCGCCAGCAGCCAATCCTCCGGGACAGGGTACGAGCAGTACTTC.

CDR3 nucleotide sequence: TGTGCCAGCAGCTTAGGCCCACGGGTTGGCTACACCTTC. Translating it yields CASSLGPRVGYTF. J is TRBJ1-2 and V is TRBV7-9; D unclear. With 1 base removed from V and 7 bases from J, the gap between germline ends came to 10 bases. CDR3 length: 13 residues. Germline V gene lookup returns CDR1 SEHNR and CDR2 FQNEAQ (reference sequence). The full variable domain, with the rest looked up from reference TRBV7-9 and TRBJ1-2, is DTGVSQNPRHKITKRGQNVTFRCDPISEHNRLYWYRQTLGQGPEFLTYFQNEAQLEKSRLLSDRFSAERPKGSFSTLEIQRTEQGDSAMYLCASSLGPRVGYTFGSGTRLTVV.